Listed here are 17 T cell receptor beta chains from one sample, sequenced in a study of T cell responses to AZD1222 COVID-19 vaccine. The assay was immunoSEQ multiplex PCR, and TCRdb's table has in-frame clones only and misses some. The table includes under 95,000 clones, roughly 90% detected once. The sample in question was peripheral blood, obtained 28 days after the second AZD1222 dose. The receptors shown here come from an adult who received the AZD1222 COVID-19 vaccine.

The gene calls are TRBV14 and TRBJ1-2, with D possibly matching TRBD1 (6 bases). V lost 1 base and J 4 bases, leaving 16 bases between the germline ends. Germline CDR1 reads SGHDN; CDR2 reads FVKESK. The CDR3 runs to 16 residues. The CDR3 spells CASSQGSRRGAYGYTF. The DNA of the CDR3 is TGTGCCAGCAGCCAAGGGTCCCGAAGGGGGGCCTATGGCTACACCTTC.

There are a few counts of this clone. The rearrangement uses TRBV7-8 and TRBJ1-5; no firm D call. V lost 1 base and J 6 bases, leaving 4 bases between the germline ends. The CDR3 loop spans 12 amino acids. From germline, CDR1 is SGHVS and CDR2 FQNEAQ. This CDR3 is CASSLGTQPQHF. CDR3 coding DNA: TGTGCCAGCAGCTTAGGGACTCAGCCCCAGCATTTT.

The chain couples TRBV5-1 to TRBJ2-3; D ambiguous. Germline-derived CDR1 and CDR2 are SGHRS and YFSETQ. Trimming removed 2 bases from V and 5 bases from J, with 6 bases in between. This CDR3 comprises 12 residues. This chain's CDR3 is CASSLREDTQYF. CDR3 nucleotide sequence: TGCGCCAGCAGCTTAAGGGAAGATACGCAGTATTTT.

The chain's CDR3 is CASSLDGRISGTDTQYF. CDR3 nucleotides: TGTGCCAGCAGCTTAGATGGCCGAATCTCTGGCACAGATACGCAGTATTTT. The chain joins TRBV11-2 to TRBJ2-3, with D hard to call. Germline CDR1 SGHAT, CDR2 FQNNGV. This CDR3 spans 17 amino acids. Trimming removed 0 bases at V and 1 base at J, with 14 bases between.

V is TRBV29-1 and J is TRBJ1-1, with 7 bases that match TRBD1. This CDR3 spans 12 amino acids. Germline V lookup: CDR1 SQVTM, CDR2 ANQGSEA. Trimming removed 5 bases from V and 7 bases from J; junction bases left unmatched: 7. In DNA, the CDR3 is TGCAGCGTTTACAGGGGACGCGATGAAGCTTTCTTT. The encoded protein is CSVYRGRDEAFF. Full variable domain (outside the CDR3, taken from reference TRBV29-1 and TRBJ1-1): SAVISQKPSRDICQRGTSLTIQCQVDSQVTMMFWYRQQPGQSLTLIATANQGSEATYESGFVIDKFPISRPNLTFSTLTVSNMSPEDSSIYLCSVYRGRDEAFFGQGTRLTVV.

This chain joins TRBV12-3 or TRBV12-4 and TRBJ2-2, with no clear D. The CDR3 totals 12 residues. Trimming shortened V by 1 base and J by 9 bases, and 6 bases separated the two germline ends. In nucleotides, the CDR3 is TGTGCCAGCAGTTTAGAGATCCGGGAGCTGTTTTTT. The encoded protein is CASSLEIRELFF.

The rearrangement joins TRBV2 to TRBJ1-3; D call uncertain. There are 12 residues in the CDR3. The ends were cut back, 3 bases at V and 8 bases at J, with 8 bases in the middle. Germline V gives CDR1 SNHLY, CDR2 FYNNEI. The CDR3 region has the DNA TGTGCCAGCAGTGACAGTAGGGACACCATATATTTT. As protein: CASSDSRDTIYF.

The chain links TRBV6-2 or TRBV6-3 to TRBJ1-5; D remains ambiguous. This CDR3 spans 14 amino acids. V was shortened by 2 bases and J by 6 bases, with 11 bases between the two germline ends. CDR1 is MNHEY and CDR2 is SVGEGT in the germline V gene. As DNA, the CDR3 is TGTGCCAGCAGTTACGCGGCCGGAGGTCAGCCCCAGCATTTT. This gives the protein CASSYAAGGQPQHF.

This chain links TRBV30 with TRBJ1-1; perhaps TRBD1 as D (6 bases). The CDR3 runs 13 residues. Germline CDR1 and CDR2: GTSNPN and SVGIG (reference sequence). Trimming pared 3 bases from V and 1 base from J, leaving 9 bases between. The CDR3 reads CAWRTGRNTEAFF. CDR3 DNA: TGTGCCTGGAGAACAGGGAGGAACACTGAAGCTTTCTTT.

The chain is built from TRBV19 and TRBJ2-1; 8 nucleotides line up with TRBD1. Germline V gene lookup returns CDR1 LNHDA and CDR2 SQIVND (reference sequence). CDR3 length: 13 residues. With V trimmed by 7 bases and J by 7 bases, 6 bases remained unmatched. CDR3 sequence: CASTLTGANEQFF. The DNA for the CDR3 is TGTGCCAGTACCCTGACAGGGGCGAATGAGCAGTTCTTC.

The J gene is TRBJ2-7, the V gene TRBV5-1; TRBD2 matches 12 bases. J gave up 3 bases and V 1 base, and 2 bases lay outside the gene matches. The CDR3 sequence is 15 residues long. In germline, CDR1 is SGHRS, CDR2 YFSETQ. CDR3 protein: CASSLRLAGDYEQYF. CDR3 in DNA: TGCGCCAGCAGCTTGCGACTAGCGGGAGACTACGAGCAGTACTTC.

This chain uses TRBV11-3 with TRBJ2-7, with 12 positions matching TRBD2. The CDR3 has 14 amino acids. Germline assignment: CDR1 SGHNT and CDR2 YENEEA. Trimming removed 1 base from V and 10 bases from J; junction bases left unmatched: 5. The CDR3 region has the DNA TGTGCCAGCAGCTTAGGCCTAGCGGGAGGGCCACAGTACTTC. Its translation: CASSLGLAGGPQYF.

The V call is TRBV15, the J call TRBJ1-2, with D unclear. V lost 3 bases to trimming and J lost 3 bases, with 8 bases between them. This CDR3 is 13 amino acids long. CDR1 is LNHNV and CDR2 is YYDKDF in the germline V gene (reference sequence). CDR3 amino acids: CATSSGLDYGYTF. The CDR3, as DNA: TGTGCCACCAGCAGCGGACTCGACTATGGCTACACCTTC. Full variable domain (outside the CDR3, taken from reference TRBV15 and TRBJ1-2): DAMVIQNPRYQVTQFGKPVTLSCSQTLNHNVMYWYQQKSSQAPKLLFHYYDKDFNNEADTPDNFQSRRPNTSFCFLDIRSPGLGDTAMYLCATSSGLDYGYTFGSGTRLTVV.

This chain uses TRBV4-1 with TRBJ2-1, with D unresolved. Trimming took 1 base from V and 9 from J, leaving 10 bases between them. This CDR3 region has 13 residues. CDR1 and CDR2 (germline): MGHRA, YSYEKL. CDR3 bases: TGCGCCAGCAGCCAAGCACCCGGCAGTGAGCAGTTCTTC. It yields the protein CASSQAPGSEQFF.

This chain links TRBV19 with TRBJ1-2; 7 bases fit TRBD1. Germline values: CDR1 LNHDA, CDR2 SQIVND (reference sequence). The CDR3 covers 12 residues. The V gene end was trimmed by 5 bases and the J gene end by 4 bases; junction bases not matched to a gene: 1. DNA of the CDR3: TGTGCCAGTAGTTACAGGGGCTATGGCTACACCTTC. As protein: CASSYRGYGYTF. Full variable domain (outside the CDR3, taken from reference TRBV19 and TRBJ1-2): DGGITQSPKYLFRKEGQNVTLSCEQNLNHDAMYWYRQDPGQGLRLIYYSQIVNDFQKGDIAEGYSVSREKKESFPLTVTSAQKNPTAFYLCASSYRGYGYTFGSGTRLTVV.

The V and J genes are TRBV29-1 and TRBJ2-3; D not certain. CDR1 and CDR2 (germline): SQVTM, ANQGSEA. This CDR3 is built from 10 residues. The CDR3 loop reads CRVGTDTQYF. CDR3 DNA: TGCAGGGTGGGCACAGATACGCAGTATTTT.

The sample holds one count of this clone. This chain links TRBV4-3 with TRBJ2-1; unclear D gene. The CDR3 runs 15 residues. V lost 0 bases to trimming and J lost 9 bases, with 15 bases between them. The germline V gene has CDR1 LGHNA and CDR2 YSLEER. CDR3 amino acids: CASSQDLGSGGEQFF. The CDR3 nucleotides read TGCGCCAGCAGCCAAGATCTGGGCTCCGGCGGTGAGCAGTTCTTC.